The clone carrying this T cell receptor (beta chain) was observed a few times. The sample is drawn from a study of blood T cell repertoires in COVID-19. The wider study: The United States, Italy and Spain provided the acute and convalescent COVID-19 samples. PBMCs, B-cell-depleted T cells, or T cells provided the cDNA or gDNA that made up the material.

Germline V lookup: CDR1 SNHLY, CDR2 FYNNEI. The CDR3 has 15 amino acids. The ends lost 5 bases at V and 6 bases at J; junction bases unmatched: 9. In the study's own analysis: Reference gene primers were amplified, and this amplification served to estimate nucleated cell counts. Clones were read by immunoSEQ multiplex PCR, and TCRdb kept only the in-frame ones, dropping some. The V and J calls and the clone size are those of that table, but D and trimming were determined from the DNA. The data hold about 250,000 clones, with around nine tenths observed a single time. The receptor's source is a woman aged 60-70 years who had recovered from COVID-19. Sequencing input: peripheral blood. The V and J genes are TRBV2 and TRBJ1-2; TRBD1 matches at 10 bases. The CDR3 DNA follows: TGTGCCAGCAGTCCTAGGACAGGGGGACAGAATGGCTACACCTTC. It yields the protein CASSPRTGGQNGYTF.